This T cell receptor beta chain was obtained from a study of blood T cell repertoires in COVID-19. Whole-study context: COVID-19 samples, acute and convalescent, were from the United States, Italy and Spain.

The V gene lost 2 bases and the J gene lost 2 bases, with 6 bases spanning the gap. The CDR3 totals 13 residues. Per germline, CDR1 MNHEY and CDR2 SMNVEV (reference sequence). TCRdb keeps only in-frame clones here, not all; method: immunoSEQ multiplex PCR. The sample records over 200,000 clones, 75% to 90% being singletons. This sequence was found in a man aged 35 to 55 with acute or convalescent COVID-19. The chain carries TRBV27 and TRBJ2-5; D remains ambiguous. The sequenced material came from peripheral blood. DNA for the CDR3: TGTGCCAGCAGTTTAAACGGGCAAGAGACCCAGTACTTC. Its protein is CASSLNGQETQYF.